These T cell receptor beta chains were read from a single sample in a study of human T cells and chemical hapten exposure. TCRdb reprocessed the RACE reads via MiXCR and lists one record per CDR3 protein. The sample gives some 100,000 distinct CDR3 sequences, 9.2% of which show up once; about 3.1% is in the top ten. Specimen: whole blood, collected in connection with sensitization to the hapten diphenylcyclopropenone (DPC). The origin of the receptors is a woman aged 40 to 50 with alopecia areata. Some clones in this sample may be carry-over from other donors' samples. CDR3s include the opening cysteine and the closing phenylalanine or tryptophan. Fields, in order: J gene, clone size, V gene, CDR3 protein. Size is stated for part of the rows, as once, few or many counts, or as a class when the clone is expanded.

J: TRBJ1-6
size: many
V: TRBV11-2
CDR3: CASSSGDSPLHF

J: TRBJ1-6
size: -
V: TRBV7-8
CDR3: CASSLVEGAYNSPLHF

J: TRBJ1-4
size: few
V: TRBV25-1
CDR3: CASSQKTGEKLFF

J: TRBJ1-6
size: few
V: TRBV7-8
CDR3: CASSPEGTGVYNSPLHF

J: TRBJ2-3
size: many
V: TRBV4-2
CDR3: CASSRRGGDTQYF

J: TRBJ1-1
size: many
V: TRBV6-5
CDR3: CASSYSSMNTEAFF

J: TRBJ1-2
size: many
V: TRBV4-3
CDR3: CASSQDGDRPTYGYTF

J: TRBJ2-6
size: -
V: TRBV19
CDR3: CASSGQSSGANVLTF

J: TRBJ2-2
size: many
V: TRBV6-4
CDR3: CASSERAESGELFF

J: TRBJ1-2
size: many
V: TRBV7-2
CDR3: CASSLNYGYTF

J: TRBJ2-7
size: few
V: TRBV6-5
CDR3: CASSYSPSGGYYEQYF

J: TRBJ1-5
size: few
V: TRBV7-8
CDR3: CASSTGTRKNQPQHF

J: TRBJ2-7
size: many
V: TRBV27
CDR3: CASSLDVQRSSYEQYF

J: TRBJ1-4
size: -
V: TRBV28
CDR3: CASSGGYGKLFF

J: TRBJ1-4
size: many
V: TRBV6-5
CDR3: CARTVATNEKLFF

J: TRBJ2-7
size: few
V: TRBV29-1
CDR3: CSAILGGYEQYF

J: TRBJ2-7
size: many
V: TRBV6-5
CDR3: CASSGRGLDEQYF

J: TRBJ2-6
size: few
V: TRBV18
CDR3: CASSPDRVSGANVLTF

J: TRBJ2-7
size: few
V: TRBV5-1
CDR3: CASSATQSYEQYF

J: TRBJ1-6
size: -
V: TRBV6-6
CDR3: CASSTGSALHF

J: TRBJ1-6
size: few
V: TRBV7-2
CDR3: CASSSSPARPLHF

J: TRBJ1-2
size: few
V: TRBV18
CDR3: CASSPREANYGYTF

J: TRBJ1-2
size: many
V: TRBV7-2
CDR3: CASSLVQTSHYGYTF

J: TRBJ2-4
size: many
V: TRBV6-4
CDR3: CASSDSWTSGGGTSKNIQYF

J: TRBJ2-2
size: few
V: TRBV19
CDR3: CASSRIPLGQSNTGELFF

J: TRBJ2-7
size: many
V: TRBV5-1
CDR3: CASSKGQGLSEQYF

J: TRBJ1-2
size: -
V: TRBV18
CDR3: CASSPEGDYGYTF

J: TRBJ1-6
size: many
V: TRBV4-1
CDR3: CASSQGARGKDSYNSPLHF

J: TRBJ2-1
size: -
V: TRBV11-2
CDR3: CASSPPPISYNEQFF

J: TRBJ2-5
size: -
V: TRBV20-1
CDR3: CSLGKQETQYF

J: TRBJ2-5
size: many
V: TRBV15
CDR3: CATSREGQGYPQETQYF

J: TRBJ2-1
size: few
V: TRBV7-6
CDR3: CASSPAGLAPNEQFF

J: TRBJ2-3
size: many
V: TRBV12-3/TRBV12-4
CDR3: CASRTSGGADTQYF

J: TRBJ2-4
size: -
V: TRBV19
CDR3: CASSNRDRGYIQYF

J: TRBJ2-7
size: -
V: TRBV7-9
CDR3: CASSTGTDEQYF

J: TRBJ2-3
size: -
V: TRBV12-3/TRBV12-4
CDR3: CASSGGTTDTQYF

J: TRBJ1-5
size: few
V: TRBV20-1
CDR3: CSAAHLDGSNQPQHF

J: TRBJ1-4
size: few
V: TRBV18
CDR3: CASSPLQGSLPKTTNEKLFF

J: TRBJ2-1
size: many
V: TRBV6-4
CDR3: CASSERGGSYNEQFF

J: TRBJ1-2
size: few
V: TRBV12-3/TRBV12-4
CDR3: CASRGTGSNYGYTF

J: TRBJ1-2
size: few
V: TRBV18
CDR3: CASSLEDDYGYTF

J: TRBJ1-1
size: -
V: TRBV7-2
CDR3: CASSPPAGSGTEAFF

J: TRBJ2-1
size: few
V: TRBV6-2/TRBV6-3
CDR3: CASSSGPHSYNEQFF

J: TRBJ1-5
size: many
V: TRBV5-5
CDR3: CASSLGSSNQPQHF

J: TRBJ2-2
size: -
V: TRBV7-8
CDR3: CASSPGPTGELLF